The 31 T cell receptor beta chains below come from one sample, sequenced in a study of radiation and T cells in renal cell carcinoma. Time point reported: blood 2 weeks post-SBRT. The treatment is: 15 Gy SBRT to primary tumor, nephrectomy 4 weeks later. Repertoires were generated with immunoSEQ multiplex PCR, while TCRdb's copy carries only in-frame clones and drops some. This sample has about 130,000 clones, with roughly four fifths found just once. The input for sequencing was blood, taken from a patient whose treatment included radiotherapy and nephrectomy. The source of these receptors is a woman in her sixties with renal cell carcinoma.

The rearrangement uses TRBV5-1 and TRBJ2-6; D call uncertain. The CDR3 has 16 amino acids. Germline V gene lookup returns CDR1 SGHRS and CDR2 YFSETQ. The V end was cut by 4 bases, the J end by 0 bases, with 11 bases between. This CDR3 is CASSAVSISGANVLTF. In nucleotides, the CDR3 is TGCGCCAGCAGCGCAGTTTCGATCTCTGGGGCCAACGTCCTGACTTTC.

The J gene is TRBJ1-6, the V gene TRBV10-3; D uncertain. V lost 5 bases and J 0 bases, leaving 8 bases between the germline ends. This CDR3 is built from 15 residues. Germline loops: CDR1 ENHRY, CDR2 SYGVKD. Here the CDR3 reads CAISISSSYNSPLHF. CDR3 DNA: TGTGCCATCAGTATCAGTAGCTCCTATAATTCACCCCTCCACTTT.

The chain carries TRBV5-4 and TRBJ1-2, with 11 bases aligning to TRBD1. Germline-derived CDR1 and CDR2 are SGHNT and YYREEE (reference sequence). The CDR3 runs 15 residues. With 3 bases clipped from V and 4 bases from J, the junction kept 5 bases outside the gene matches. CDR3 sequence reads: CASSSGDRGAYGYTF. CDR3 coding DNA: TGTGCCAGCAGCTCGGGGGACAGGGGGGCCTATGGCTACACCTTC.

This clone came up once. The chain joins TRBV18 to TRBJ2-1, with 13 bases identical to TRBD2. After removal of 3 bases from V and 8 bases from J, the junction contained 7 bases not matched to a gene. Germline loops: CDR1 KGHSH, CDR2 LQKENI. The CDR3 covers 16 residues. CDR3 bases: TGTGCCAGCTCACCCGGACTAGCGGGAGTAGGGGATGAGCAGTTCTTC. Translated: CASSPGLAGVGDEQFF.

V gene TRBV14 combines with J gene TRBJ2-2, with D unclear. The CDR3 has 15 residues. The germline V gene encodes CDR1 SGHDN and CDR2 FVKESK. Between the trimmed V and J ends, which lost 4 bases and 5 bases, there was a span of 14 bases. The CDR3 region has the DNA TGTGCCAGCAGCCTCTCTATAGCCTCAACCGGGGAGCTGTTTTTT. Protein sequence: CASSLSIASTGELFF.

Only one count was recorded for this clone. The chain carries TRBV29-1 and TRBJ1-2; TRBD1 might be the D (5 bases). This CDR3 has 15 amino acids. CDR1 is SQVTM and CDR2 is ANQGSEA in the germline V gene. The V end was cut by 2 bases, the J end by 0 bases, with 13 bases between. CDR3 DNA sequence: TGCAGCGTTGAAACGGCAGGGAGTACTAACTATGGCTACACCTTC. Its protein is CSVETAGSTNYGYTF.

This chain links TRBV9 with TRBJ1-2, with 9 bases lining up with TRBD1. V lost 4 bases, J lost 4 bases, and 8 bases stayed unmatched. The CDR3 is 15 amino acids. CDR1 and CDR2 from the germline V gene are SGDLS and YYNGEE. CDR3 region: CASSPGGTGSYGYTF. CDR3 nucleotides: TGTGCCAGCAGCCCAGGCGGGACAGGGTCCTATGGCTACACCTTC.

The rearrangement joins TRBV29-1 to TRBJ2-3; 8 bases map to TRBD1. The trim removed 6 bases at V and 0 bases at J, leaving 11 bases unmatched. The CDR3 contains 16 residues. Looked up from germline, CDR1 is SQVTM and CDR2 is ANQGSEA. This chain's CDR3 is CSVTSWTGTSTDTQYF. The CDR3 bases are TGCAGCGTAACATCTTGGACAGGGACTAGCACAGATACGCAGTATTTT.

CDR3 DNA sequence: TGCGCCAGCGGACTTCCCCTCTACTCTGGGGCCAACGTCCTGACTTTC. Translated: CASGLPLYSGANVLTF. The chain carries TRBV5-1 and TRBJ2-6; tentatively, D is TRBD2 (5 bases). The CDR3 is 16 residues long. V was trimmed by 7 bases and J by 0 bases, leaving 14 bases between them. CDR1 and CDR2 from the germline V gene are SGHRS and YFSETQ. Filled out from reference TRBV5-1 and TRBJ2-6, the complete variable domain reads KAGVTQTPRYLIKTRGQQVTLSCSPISGHRSVSWYQQTPGQGLQFLFEYFSETQRNKGNFPGRFSGRQFSNSRSEMNVSTLELGDSALYLCASGLPLYSGANVLTFGAGSRLTVL.

V and J are TRBV27 and TRBJ1-2, with D possibly matching TRBD1 (6 bases). There are 15 residues in the CDR3. V lost 6 bases, J lost 7 bases, and 21 bases lay in between. Germline CDR1 reads MNHEY; CDR2 reads SMNVEV (reference sequence). CDR3 DNA: TGTGCCAGCAGCCCGCTACTGACAGGAAACAGTGGCTACACCTTC. Protein: CASSPLLTGNSGYTF.

The V gene is TRBV4-3, the J gene TRBJ2-2; 8 nucleotides align to TRBD2. The germline V gene encodes CDR1 LGHNA and CDR2 YSLEER. V gave up 0 bases and J gave up 6 bases; unmatched junction bases: 18. The CDR3 spans 20 residues. The CDR3 bases are TGCGCCAGCAGCCAAGATTGGAGGCCGGGACTAGTGATTCTTGCCGGGGAGCTGTTTTTT. Translated, it gives CASSQDWRPGLVILAGELFF.

The chain couples TRBV10-3 to TRBJ1-5, with D unclear. The germline CDR1 and CDR2 sequences are ENHRY and SYGVKD. Trimming left V 0 bases short and J 9 bases short, with 12 bases between. This CDR3 spans 14 amino acids. The CDR3 reads CAISESSLEWPQHF. CDR3 sequence (DNA): TGTGCCATCAGTGAGTCGAGTTTAGAATGGCCCCAGCATTTT.

There are a few counts of this clone. CDR3 loop: CASGTGTPYNEQFF. DNA of the CDR3: TGTGCCAGCGGAACCGGGACACCCTACAATGAGCAGTTCTTC. V is TRBV6-5 and J is TRBJ2-1; D is possibly TRBD1 (6 bases). Germline CDR1 is MNHEY and CDR2 is SVGAGI. There are 14 residues in the CDR3. V lost 8 bases and J lost 2, with 13 bases in between.

The J gene is TRBJ2-6, the V gene TRBV27; 7 bases map to TRBD1. The CDR3 is 15 amino acids. Germline V gene sequence: CDR1 MNHEY, CDR2 SMNVEV (reference sequence). The V segment lost 4 bases and the J segment 2 bases; nucleotides outside the gene matches: 2. The CDR3: CASSYTGAGANVLTF. The CDR3 DNA sequence: TGTGCCAGCAGTTACACAGGGGCTGGGGCCAACGTCCTGACTTTC.

This clone appeared a single time. The chain uses TRBV6-6 and TRBJ1-1; TRBD1 matches at 12 bases. CDR3 length equals 14 residues. Trimming removed 6 bases from V and 7 bases from J; junction bases left unmatched: 6. Germline lookup yields CDR1 MNHNY and CDR2 SVGAGI (reference sequence). The CDR3 reads CASSWGQGANEAFF. CDR3 in DNA: TGTGCCAGCAGCTGGGGACAGGGGGCTAATGAAGCTTTCTTT.

This clone occurred once. V usage is TRBV5-1 and J usage is TRBJ2-7, with 7 bases that match TRBD1. The V segment lost 0 bases and the J segment 2 bases; nucleotides outside the gene matches: 5. The CDR3 has 15 residues. Germline CDR1 SGHRS, CDR2 YFSETQ. As DNA, the CDR3 is TGCGCCAGCAGCTTGGGGATGGGACAGACCTACGAGCAGTACTTC. Residues: CASSLGMGQTYEQYF.

The chain has TRBV4-1 and TRBJ2-7, with 8 bases aligning to TRBD1. There are 17 residues in the CDR3. Germline-derived CDR1 and CDR2 are MGHRA and YSYEKL. J lost 0 bases, V lost 1 base, and 8 bases had no gene match. The chain's CDR3 is CASSQGPTGVASYEQYF. Written as DNA, the CDR3 is TGCGCCAGCAGCCAAGGGCCGACAGGGGTGGCCTCCTACGAGCAGTACTTC.

J is TRBJ1-3 and V is TRBV19; D is unclear. The CDR3 is 15 amino acids. V gave up 0 bases and J gave up 2 bases, with 8 bases separating them. The V gene's germline CDR1 is LNHDA and CDR2 SQIVND (reference sequence). This CDR3 reads CASSIEDGPGNTIYF. The CDR3, as DNA: TGTGCCAGTAGTATAGAGGACGGTCCTGGAAACACCATATATTTT.

This clone was seen a single time. The genes are TRBV28 and TRBJ1-1, with 9 positions matching TRBD1. There are 14 residues in the CDR3. J was trimmed by 4 bases and V by 4 bases; bases with no gene match: 4. Germline values: CDR1 MDHEN, CDR2 SYDVKM. The CDR3 DNA is TGTGCCAGCAGTTCCCGGACAGGGGCCACTGAAGCTTTCTTT. It specifies CASSSRTGATEAFF.

In this sample, this clone turned up a few times. The chain is built from TRBV4-1 and TRBJ1-2, with 7 bases that match TRBD1. The CDR3 has 14 amino acids. The germline V gene has CDR1 MGHRA and CDR2 YSYEKL. V was pared by 1 base and J by 5 bases, with 4 bases of the junction left unmatched. The chain's CDR3 is CASSQAGQEYGYTF. As DNA, the CDR3 is TGCGCCAGCAGCCAAGCCGGACAGGAATATGGCTACACCTTC.

The chain combines TRBV7-9 with TRBJ2-1; D possibly corresponds to TRBD2 (6 bases). V lost 3 bases, J lost 4 bases, and 19 bases lay in between. The CDR3 length is 17 residues. The germline V gene encodes CDR1 SEHNR and CDR2 FQNEAQ (reference sequence). The CDR3, as DNA: TGTGCCAGCAGCTTGGCTACCCGGCGGGATACTTACAATGAGCAGTTCTTC. Translated, it gives CASSLATRRDTYNEQFF.

This chain links TRBV7-2 with TRBJ1-2; TRBD1 matches at 10 bases. Germline V CDR1 and CDR2: SGHTA, FQGNSA. After removal of 5 bases from V and 9 bases from J, the junction contained 9 bases not matched to a gene. The CDR3 consists of 14 residues. The CDR3 region is CASSPGTGAESYTF. DNA of the CDR3: TGTGCCAGCAGCCCCGGGACAGGGGCGGAGAGCTACACCTTC.

The chain couples TRBV27 to TRBJ2-1; 12 positions match TRBD2. The CDR3 extends over 16 amino acids. With V trimmed by 2 bases and J by 3 bases, 2 bases remained unmatched. Germline CDR1 reads MNHEY; CDR2 reads SMNVEV (reference sequence). The CDR3 nucleotides read TGTGCCAGCAGTTTAGGACTAGCGGGATTCTACAATGAGCAGTTCTTC. This encodes CASSLGLAGFYNEQFF.

This clone has more than one count but fewer than ten. V usage is TRBV5-5 and J usage is TRBJ2-7, with D possibly TRBD1 on 5 matching bases. V dropped 2 bases and J dropped 2 bases, with 14 bases sitting between them. The CDR3 has 15 residues. CDR1 SGHKS and CDR2 YYEKEE come from the germline V gene (reference sequence). CDR3 sequence (DNA): TGTGCCAGCAGCTTACAGACAGACAGTACCTACGAGCAGTACTTC. This codes for CASSLQTDSTYEQYF.

This rearrangement joins TRBV6-5 to TRBJ2-7, with D unresolved. Germline V lookup: CDR1 MNHEY, CDR2 SVGAGI. V lost 5 bases to trimming and J lost 5 bases, with 7 bases between them. This CDR3 spans 11 amino acids. CDR3: CASSLEDEQYF. In DNA, the CDR3 is TGTGCCAGCAGTCTAGAGGACGAGCAGTACTTC.

The chain has TRBV18 and TRBJ2-7, with D unclear. V was clipped by 3 bases and J by 3 bases, with 12 bases between them. There are 14 residues in the CDR3. CDR1 and CDR2 from the germline V gene are KGHSH and LQKENI. The CDR3: CASSPPVVSYEQYF. CDR3 nucleotides: TGTGCCAGCTCACCTCCTGTTGTAAGCTACGAGCAGTACTTC.

The chain links TRBV12-5 to TRBJ2-3; unclear D gene. The CDR3 is made up of 13 amino acids. V gave up 7 bases and J gave up 2 bases, with 10 bases separating them. Germline assignment: CDR1 LGHNT and CDR2 FRNRAP. The CDR3 is CASVSGSTDTQYF. The CDR3 DNA reads TGTGCTAGTGTTAGTGGCTCCACAGATACGCAGTATTTT.

This chain links TRBV18 with TRBJ1-2; D ambiguous. Trimming left V 0 bases short and J 6 bases short, with 11 bases between. Germline V gene data show CDR1 as KGHSH and CDR2 as LQKENI. This CDR3 has 14 amino acids. CDR3 protein: CASSPPTPRDGYTF. The CDR3 bases are TGTGCCAGCTCACCACCGACACCGAGGGATGGCTACACCTTC.

J is TRBJ2-7 and V is TRBV30, with TRBD1 identical over 7 bases. This CDR3 comprises 13 residues. The germline CDR1 and CDR2 sequences are GTSNPN and SVGIG (reference sequence). V shed 3 bases and J 4 bases; nucleotides not matched to a gene: 6. The CDR3: CAWSDQGVYEQYF. For the CDR3, the DNA is TGTGCCTGGAGCGACCAGGGGGTATACGAGCAGTACTTC.

V gene TRBV4-2 combines with J gene TRBJ2-1; possibly TRBD2 for D (6 bases). This CDR3 region has 14 residues. The germline CDR1 and CDR2 sequences are LGHNA and YNFKEQ. V was shortened by 0 bases and J by 7 bases, with 10 bases between the two germline ends. The CDR3 reads CASSQEGGGNEQFF. CDR3 in DNA: TGTGCCAGCAGCCAAGAGGGGGGTGGGAATGAGCAGTTCTTC.

This chain uses TRBV29-1 with TRBJ2-5; no definite D call. The germline V and J ends were trimmed by 5 bases and 2 bases, with 9 bases remaining between them. Germline CDR1 and CDR2: SQVTM and ANQGSEA. The length of the CDR3 is 12 residues. CDR3 nucleotides: TGCAGCGTTAAGTTGACACAAGAGACCCAGTACTTC. Translating it yields CSVKLTQETQYF.